This note documents a single T cell receptor (beta chain) sequence. The antigen is undetermined. Germline CDR1 and CDR2: DFQATT and SNEGSKA (reference sequence). The CDR3 runs 14 residues. V lost 4 bases and J 0 bases, leaving 9 bases between the germline ends. 5'RACE with constant-segment primers yielded barcoded, UMI-tagged TCR alpha and TCR beta cDNA libraries. TCRdb passed the 5' RACE reads through MiXCR, listing each CDR3 protein once. The sample includes 250,000 to 350,000 distinct CDR3 sequences, 15% to 20% of them seen just once. This entry belongs to a study of T-cell memory formation after mild COVID-19. Overall study results and limits: Several responding clones turned up in pre-infection memory, indicating that cross-reactive memory may have taken part.

The clonotype comes from a man between 18 and 29 years old who had mild COVID-19 (a few samples of this study predate the infection). Cell type and time point are not known. The chain joins TRBV20-1 to TRBJ1-4, with D hard to call. The sequenced material came from PBMCs or a T cell subset sorted from them (not recorded which). CDR3 in amino acids: CSATEAATNEKLFF. In nucleotides, the CDR3 is TGCAGTGCTACCGAGGCTGCAACTAATGAAAAACTGTTTTTT.